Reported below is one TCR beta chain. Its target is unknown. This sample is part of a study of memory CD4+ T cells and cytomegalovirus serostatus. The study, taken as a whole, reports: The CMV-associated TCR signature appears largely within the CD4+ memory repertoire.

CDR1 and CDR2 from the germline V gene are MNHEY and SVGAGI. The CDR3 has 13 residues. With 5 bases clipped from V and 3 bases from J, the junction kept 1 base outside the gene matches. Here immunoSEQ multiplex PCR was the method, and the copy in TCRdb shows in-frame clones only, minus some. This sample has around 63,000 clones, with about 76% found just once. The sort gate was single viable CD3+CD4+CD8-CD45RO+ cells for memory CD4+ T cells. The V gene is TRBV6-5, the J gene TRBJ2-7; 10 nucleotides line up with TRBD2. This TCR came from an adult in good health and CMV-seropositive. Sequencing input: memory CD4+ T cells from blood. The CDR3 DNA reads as TGTGCCAGCAGTCCTAGCGGGAGCTACGAGCAGTACTTC. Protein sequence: CASSPSGSYEQYF.